Below, one T cell receptor (beta chain) is given with its context. This sample stems from a study of blood T cell repertoires in COVID-19. Across the whole study: Samples came from the United States, Italy and Spain, spanning acute and convalescent COVID-19. PBMCs, B-cell-depleted T cells, or T cells provided the cDNA or gDNA that made up the material.

Some clones are missing from TCRdb's copy, which holds only in-frame ones; the method was immunoSEQ multiplex PCR. The sample carries 200,000 to 250,000 clones, about 91% recorded once. This receptor was obtained from a man aged 25 to 40 with acute or convalescent COVID-19. Sequences were obtained from peripheral blood.

The CDR3 coding sequence is TGCAGTGCTAGTAAAGCTAGCGGGACTTACGAGCAGTACTTC. Its translation: CSASKASGTYEQYF. The rearrangement joins TRBV20-1 to TRBJ2-7; 9 nucleotides agree with TRBD2. The trim removed 3 bases at V and 4 bases at J, leaving 7 bases unmatched. The germline CDR1 and CDR2 sequences are DFQATT and SNEGSKA (reference sequence). The CDR3 is made up of 14 amino acids.